Included here is one T cell receptor (beta chain) sequence, with context. This clonotype was seen a few times. Its antigen is still unknown. Base qualities are not recorded, but no much larger clone differs from it by a single base. This sample is drawn from a study of blood T cells in healthy people across ages (dated by TCRdb to between 2014 and 2017). About the investigation overall: Template switching captured roughly one uniquely barcoded TCR beta cDNA molecule per two T cells in model experiments. Using deep sequencing normalized with unique cDNA molecular identifiers, the study measured how TCR beta repertoire diversity changes with age. The donors were divided into four age groups: young (average around 15 years), middle-aged (about 40), aged (roughly 66) and long-lived (about 90). Donors of different ages were randomly distributed across sequencing lanes to avoid experimental bias. The study analyzed two additional independent replicas of 1 million unique cDNA reads from the same blood draw for two donors, one aged 18 to 29 and one aged 80 or older. Study-level results and caveats: Estimates of total diversity based on one million sequenced T cells were regarded as lower bounds and as underestimates. Because donor CMV infection status was unknown, age-related changes in expanded clonotypes were potentially confounded. Observed TCR beta diversity correlated strongly with the percentage of naive T cells measured by flow cytometry. Since profiling was done on bulk unsorted PBMCs, naive and antigen-experienced compartments could not be conclusively compared. As age increased, observed TCR beta diversity per million T cells dropped in a roughly linear way, and a significant reduction was already evident by age 40. Compared with the aged group, the long-lived group had more naive CD4+ T cells, fewer expanded clones and increased TCR diversity, a pattern suggesting age selection.

Systemically healthy Caucasian individuals from Russia, 35 to 40 in total and aged about 6 to 90 years, were included as donors. Each donor gave 8 to 10 milliliters of peripheral blood, drawn into EDTA-treated Vacutainer tubes. Ficoll-Paque density-gradient centrifugation was used to isolate PBMCs, with at least 6 million per sample. Trizol reagent was used to extract total RNA from PBMCs, with at least 5.5 micrograms per sample. For every donor, an aliquot of PBMCs went through flow cytometry to measure the percentages of naive CD45RAhigh/CD27high T cells. The library was made by 5' RACE. This sample was sequenced with an Illumina HiSeq 2500. A second PCR of about 6 to 12 cycles was run with a J-beta primer mix and a sample-barcoded 5' primer. A template-switch 5' adaptor carrying 12 random nucleotides introduced a unique molecular identifier onto each TCR beta cDNA molecule. At least 3 million CDR3-containing paired-end reads were obtained from each sample. First-strand cDNA was synthesized from all RNA with the Mint cDNA synthesis kit, primed by a TRBC-specific oligonucleotide. Following uracil-DNA glycosylase treatment, all cDNA underwent a first 18-cycle PCR with the universal primers M1SS and BC2_uni_R. For the original study's pipeline: Normalization of each sample was performed by random selection of 1 million high-quality reads, each carrying a distinct molecular identifier. Reads with shared molecular identifiers were discarded instead of being binned into consensus sequences. MiTCR, set to a Q25 quality threshold and the strictest error-elimination algorithm, was used for CDR3 identification, clonotype clustering and error correction. A nonparametric unseen species model with Euler transformation was used to estimate lower-bound total TCR beta diversity. TCRdb reran the public reads through fastp at Q25 and MiXCR, keeping productive beta chains. A single entry per CDR3 protein holds the most common genes and DNA from its merged rows. The V and J calls were not made by the authors but by TCRdb's processing. This sample holds 650,000 to 1,000,000 distinct CDR3 sequences; 46% were observed only once. The leading ten clones occupy roughly 20% of the sample.

Sequenced material: blood. The source is a man older than 75 in good health.

This receptor has the CDR3 CASSLEVGAGVSLSNEQFF. The nucleotide sequence is TGTGCCAGCAGCTTAGAGGTAGGAGCGGGAGTGAGTTTGAGCAATGAGCAGTTCTTC. In this chain, TRBV7-2 is recombined with TRBJ2-1; 8 nucleotides in the junction match TRBD2. Here V drops 1 base and J drops 6 bases, and the junction holds 17 bases not matched to any gene. The CDR3 numbers 19 residues from cysteine through phenylalanine. The retained sequence is limited to the CDR3, 57 bases, with the frame set at the first base. According to the germline V gene, CDR1 reads SGHTA and CDR2 reads FQGNSA.